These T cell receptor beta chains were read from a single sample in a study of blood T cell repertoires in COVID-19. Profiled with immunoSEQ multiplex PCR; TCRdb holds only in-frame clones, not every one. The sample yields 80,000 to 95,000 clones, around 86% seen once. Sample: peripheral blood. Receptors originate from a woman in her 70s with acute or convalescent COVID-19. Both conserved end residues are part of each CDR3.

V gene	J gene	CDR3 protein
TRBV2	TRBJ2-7	CASSEASGSYEQYF
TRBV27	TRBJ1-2	CASSRPGKSGYTF
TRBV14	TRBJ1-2	CASSPIPGFPYGYTF
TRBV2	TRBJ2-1	CASGQGSRYNEQFF
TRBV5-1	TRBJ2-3	CASSLQSDTQYF
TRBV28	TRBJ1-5	CASSFINQPQHF
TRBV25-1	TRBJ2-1	CASSAWGLVRDEQFF
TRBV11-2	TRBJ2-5	CASSLAPREETQYF
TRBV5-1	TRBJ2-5	CASSSLAGVGTQYF
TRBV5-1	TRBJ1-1	CASSGREQSVEAFF
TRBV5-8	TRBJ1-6	CATSVGRVGSPLHF
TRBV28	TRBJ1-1	CASFLGPYTGGWTEAFF
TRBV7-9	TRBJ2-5	CASSRSSWETQYF
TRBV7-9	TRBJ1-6	CASSPRDRVDSPLHF
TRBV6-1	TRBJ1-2	CASSDQAKGVGYTF
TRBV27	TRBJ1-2	CASSLWGQGPGYTF
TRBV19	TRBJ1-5	CASSSVTGQTGPQHF